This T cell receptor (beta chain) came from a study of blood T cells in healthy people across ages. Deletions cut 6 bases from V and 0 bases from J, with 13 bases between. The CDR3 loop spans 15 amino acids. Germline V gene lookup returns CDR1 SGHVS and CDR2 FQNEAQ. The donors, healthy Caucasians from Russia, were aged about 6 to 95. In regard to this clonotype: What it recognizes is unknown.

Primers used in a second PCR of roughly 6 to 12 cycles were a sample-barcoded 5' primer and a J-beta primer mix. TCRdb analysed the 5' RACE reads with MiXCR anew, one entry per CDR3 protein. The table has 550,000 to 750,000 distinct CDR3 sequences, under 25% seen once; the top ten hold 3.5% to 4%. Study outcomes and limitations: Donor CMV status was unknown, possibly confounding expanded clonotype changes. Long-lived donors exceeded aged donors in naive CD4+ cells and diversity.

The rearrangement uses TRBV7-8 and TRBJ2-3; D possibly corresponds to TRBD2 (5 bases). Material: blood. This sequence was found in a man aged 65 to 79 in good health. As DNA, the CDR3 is TGTGCCAGCAGTCTAGACGGGGTGAGCACAGATACGCAGTATTTT. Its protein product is CASSLDGVSTDTQYF.